Presented here are 6 T cell receptor beta chains from one specimen sequenced in a study of spatial heterogeneity in lung cancer (dated by TCRdb to about 2019). The time point label corresponds to: sample taken at primary tumor resection. For TCR sequencing, whole RNA was extracted from tumor and nontumor lung tissue, or from cryopreserved PBMC samples, and no cell sorting was done. The library was generated by 5' RACE. Sequencer: NextSeq 500. TCRdb ran its own pipeline on the public reads, namely fastp trimming at Q25 and MiXCR clone calling, and kept in-frame beta chains. Every entry covers one CDR3 protein and lists the most common genes and DNA from its rows. Here the sample has about 36,000 distinct CDR3 sequences; roughly 5.6% occur a single time. The biggest ten clones account for 29% of the sample. The material sequenced was PBMCs, taken at surgery. These receptors came from a female donor with early-stage non-small cell lung cancer.

There are many counts of this clonotype. The chain combines TRBV19 with TRBJ1-2; 9 nucleotides agree with TRBD1. After removal of 5 bases from V and 4 bases from J, the junction contained 8 bases not matched to a gene. CDR1 is LNHDA and CDR2 is SQIVND in the germline V gene (reference sequence). There are 15 residues in the CDR3. The CDR3 reads CASSDGQGMTYGYTF. DNA for the CDR3: TGTGCCAGTAGTGACGGACAGGGGATGACCTATGGCTACACCTTC.

This clonotype was detected ten times or more. The gene calls are TRBV18 and TRBJ2-7; 8 nucleotides line up with TRBD2. The trim removed 6 bases at V and 0 bases at J, leaving 4 bases unmatched. The CDR3 runs to 14 residues. CDR1 and CDR2 (germline): KGHSH, LQKENI. CDR3 in amino acids: CASSIGLASYEQYF. CDR3 nucleotide sequence: TGTGCCAGCTCCATCGGACTAGCCTCCTACGAGCAGTACTTC.

The rearrangement uses TRBV6-6 and TRBJ1-4, with TRBD1 identical over 7 bases. V lost 0 bases and J lost 8; bases outside the gene matches: 3. The CDR3 consists of 14 residues. Germline V CDR1 and CDR2: MNHNY, SVGAGI (reference sequence). This CDR3 is CASSYSGGGEKLFF. CDR3 DNA sequence: TGTGCCAGCAGTTACTCAGGGGGCGGCGAAAAACTGTTTTTT.

This clonotype was recorded at least ten times. The chain uses TRBV2 and TRBJ2-4; TRBD1 aligns across 9 bases. This CDR3 has 18 amino acids. Germline CDR1 and CDR2: SNHLY and FYNNEI. V lost 8 bases, J lost 5 bases, and 19 bases stayed unmatched. The CDR3 spells CASRGRTGVQGSQNIQYF. The CDR3 DNA is TGTGCCAGCCGGGGTAGGACAGGGGTTCAAGGAAGCCAAAACATTCAGTACTTC. Filled out from reference TRBV2 and TRBJ2-4, the complete variable domain reads EPEVTQTPSHQVTQMGQEVILRCVPISNHLYFYWYRQILGQKVEFLVSFYNNEISEKSEIFDDQFSVERPDGSNFTLKIRSTKLEDSAMYFCASRGRTGVQGSQNIQYFGAGTRLSVL.

This clonotype has a count of ten or more. Germline and junction disagree at one end, which may indicate a read error. In DNA form, the CDR3 reads TGTGCCAGCAGTTTGGGGACAGGGAACTATGGCTACACCTTC. This sequence encodes CASSLGTGNYGYTF. The chain couples TRBV5-4 to TRBJ1-2, with TRBD1 identical over 9 bases. CDR1 is SGHNT, CDR2 YYREEE, per germline (reference sequence). This CDR3 has 14 residues.

There are many counts of this clonotype. The genes are TRBV19 and TRBJ1-2; D is uncertain. Germline V CDR1 and CDR2: LNHDA, SQIVND (reference sequence). The CDR3 extends over 14 amino acids. V lost 2 bases to trimming and J lost 8 bases, with 15 bases between them. In DNA form, the CDR3 reads TGTGCCAGTAGTATACGAGACCCCAAAAACGGCTACACCTTC. It specifies CASSIRDPKNGYTF.